The clone carrying this T cell receptor (beta chain) was counted between two and nine times. Its antigen is unidentified. This sample stems from a study of response to subunit inactivated influenza vaccine. General study points: Authors suggested that a seasonal influenza vaccination recruits few new T cells each time.

Between the trimmed V and J ends, which lost 2 bases and 0 bases, there was a span of 11 bases. The CDR3 runs 16 residues. In germline, CDR1 is MNHEY, CDR2 SVGEGT. A single record per CDR3 protein comes from TCRdb applying MiXCR to the RT-PCR reads. Of roughly 670,000 distinct CDR3 sequences detected, about 15% appear once; the ten largest clones hold 6.5% to 8%. The receptor was isolated from a man over 45 who received an inactivated influenza vaccine. V usage is TRBV6-2 or TRBV6-3 and J usage is TRBJ2-1; no clear D. Sequenced material: PBMCs from blood, taken 14 to 15 days before vaccination. The CDR3: CASSYARYSSYNEQFF. The CDR3 region has the DNA TGTGCCAGCAGTTACGCGCGGTATAGCTCCTACAATGAGCAGTTCTTC.